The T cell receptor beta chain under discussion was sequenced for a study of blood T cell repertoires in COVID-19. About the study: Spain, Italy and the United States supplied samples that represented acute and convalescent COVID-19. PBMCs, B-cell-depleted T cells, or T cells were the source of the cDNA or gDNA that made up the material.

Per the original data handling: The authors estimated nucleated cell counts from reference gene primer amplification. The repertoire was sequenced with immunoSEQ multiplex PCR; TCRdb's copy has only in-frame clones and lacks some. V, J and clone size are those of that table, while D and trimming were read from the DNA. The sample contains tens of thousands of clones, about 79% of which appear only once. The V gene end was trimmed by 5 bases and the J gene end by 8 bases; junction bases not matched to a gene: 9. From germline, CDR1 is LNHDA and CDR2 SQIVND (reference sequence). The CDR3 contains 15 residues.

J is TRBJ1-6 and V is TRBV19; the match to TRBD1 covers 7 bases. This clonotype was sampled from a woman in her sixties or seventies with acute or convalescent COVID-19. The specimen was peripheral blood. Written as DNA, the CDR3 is TGTGCCAGTAGTGTGGGGGGACAGACCGATTCACCCCTCCACTTT. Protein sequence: CASSVGGQTDSPLHF.